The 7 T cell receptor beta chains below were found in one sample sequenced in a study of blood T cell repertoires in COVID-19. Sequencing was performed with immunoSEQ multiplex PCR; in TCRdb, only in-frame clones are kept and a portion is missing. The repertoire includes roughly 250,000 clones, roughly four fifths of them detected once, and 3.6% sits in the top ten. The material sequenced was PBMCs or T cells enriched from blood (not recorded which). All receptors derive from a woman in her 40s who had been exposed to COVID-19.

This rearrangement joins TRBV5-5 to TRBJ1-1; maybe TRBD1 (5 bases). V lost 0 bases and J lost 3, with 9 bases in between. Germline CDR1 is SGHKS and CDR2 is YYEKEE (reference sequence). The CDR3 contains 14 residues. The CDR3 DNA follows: TGTGCCAGCAGCTTGGCCACGGGGGACACTGAAGCTTTCTTT. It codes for CASSLATGDTEAFF. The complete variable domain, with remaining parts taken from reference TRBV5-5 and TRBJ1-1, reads DAGVTQSPTHLIKTRGQQVTLRCSPISGHKSVSWYQQVLGQGPQFIFQYYEKEERGRGNFPDRFSARQFPNYSSELNVNALLLGDSALYLCASSLATGDTEAFFGQGTRLTVV.

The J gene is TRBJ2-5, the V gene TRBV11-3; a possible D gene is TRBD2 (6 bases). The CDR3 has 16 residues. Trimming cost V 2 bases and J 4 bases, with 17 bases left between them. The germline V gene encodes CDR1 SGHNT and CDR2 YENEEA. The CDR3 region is CASSLHYLQGGETQYF. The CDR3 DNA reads TGTGCCAGCAGCTTACACTACTTGCAGGGAGGAGAGACCCAGTACTTC. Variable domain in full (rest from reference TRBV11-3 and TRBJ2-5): EAGVVQSPRYKIIEKKQPVAFWCNPISGHNTLYWYLQNLGQGPELLIRYENEEAVDDSQLPKDRFSAERLKGVDSTLKIQPAELGDSAVYLCASSLHYLQGGETQYFGPGTRLLVL.

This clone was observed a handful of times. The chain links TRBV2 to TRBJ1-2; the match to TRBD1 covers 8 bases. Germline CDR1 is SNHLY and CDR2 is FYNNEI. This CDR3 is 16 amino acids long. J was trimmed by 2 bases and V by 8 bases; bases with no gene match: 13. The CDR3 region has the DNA TGTGCCAGCCTGCCGGACAGGGCTCTCCCCAACTATGGCTACACCTTC. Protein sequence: CASLPDRALPNYGYTF.

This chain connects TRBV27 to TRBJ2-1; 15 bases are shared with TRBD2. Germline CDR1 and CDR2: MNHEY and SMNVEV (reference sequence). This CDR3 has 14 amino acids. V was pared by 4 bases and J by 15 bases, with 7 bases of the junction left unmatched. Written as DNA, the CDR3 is TGTGCCAGCAGTTCTGGACTAGCGGGGGGGCACGGGTTCTTC. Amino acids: CASSSGLAGGHGFF.

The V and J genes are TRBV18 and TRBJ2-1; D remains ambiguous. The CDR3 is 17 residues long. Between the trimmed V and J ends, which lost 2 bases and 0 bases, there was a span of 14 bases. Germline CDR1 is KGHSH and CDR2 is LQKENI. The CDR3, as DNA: TGTGCCAGCTCACCATTCTTTACCAAGAGCTCCTACAATGAGCAGTTCTTC. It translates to CASSPFFTKSSYNEQFF.

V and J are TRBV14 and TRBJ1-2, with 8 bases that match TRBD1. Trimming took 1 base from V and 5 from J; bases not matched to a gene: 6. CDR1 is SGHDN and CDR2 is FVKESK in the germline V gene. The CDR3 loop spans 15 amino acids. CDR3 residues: CASSQVQGAKYGYTF. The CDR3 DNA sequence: TGTGCCAGCAGCCAAGTCCAGGGGGCGAAATATGGCTACACCTTC.

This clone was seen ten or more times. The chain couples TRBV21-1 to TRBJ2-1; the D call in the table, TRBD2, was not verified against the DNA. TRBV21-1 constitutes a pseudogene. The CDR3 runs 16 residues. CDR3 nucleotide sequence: TGTGCCAGCAGCAACGCGGGGACTAGCGGGGGTTATGAGCAGTTCTTC. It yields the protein CASSNAGTSGGYEQFF.